The T cell receptor (beta chain) under discussion was sequenced for a study of T-cell memory formation after mild COVID-19. This clonotype occurred a few times. The CDR3 is 17 residues long. V gave up 8 bases and J gave up 3 bases, with 25 bases separating them. From the 5' RACE reads, TCRdb called clonotypes with MiXCR, one entry per CDR3 protein. The profile shows about 150,000 distinct CDR3 sequences, roughly 15% of them singletons. The chain has TRBV12-3 or TRBV12-4 and TRBJ1-1, with unresolved D. Material: PBMCs or a T cell subset sorted from them (not recorded which). The sequence came from an adult woman who had mild COVID-19 (a few samples of this study predate the infection). Cell type and time point are not known. DNA for the CDR3: TGTGCCAGCCGATACCCCGGCGGCGGGGTTGGGGACACTGAAGCTTTCTTT. It is translated as CASRYPGGGVGDTEAFF.